In this sample, the clone carrying this TCR beta chain turned up many times. Its antigen remains unidentified. The sample originates from a study of regulatory T cells in long-lasting Graves disease. Notes on the study in general: A limited number of samples was an acknowledged limitation.

Germline CDR1 is SQVTM and CDR2 is ANQGSEA. The V gene lost 4 bases and the J gene lost 5 bases, with 11 bases spanning the gap. This CDR3 region has 12 residues. With iRepertoire HTBI primers and Arm-PCR of CDR3 regions, TCR beta libraries were built. TCRdb redid the calling of the multiplex PCR reads with MiXCR, one entry per CDR3 protein. In the table there are roughly 500,000 distinct CDR3 sequences, around 12% of which are singletons. This sample's time point: newly diagnosed GD, antithyroid drugs for less than 3 months. From RNA extracted from PBMCs, the TCR library was made. An endocrinology department in Xi'an, China, recruited the patients. These data are also associated with another study on T cells in Graves' hyperthyroidism and ophthalmopathy.

The rearrangement links TRBV29-1 to TRBJ2-5; D not certain. The sample here was peripheral blood mononuclear cells (PBMCs), taken at new diagnosis, from a patient treated with antithyroid drugs. The TCR sequence derives from a woman aged 25-40 years with Graves disease. CDR3 sequence reads: CSVVRAEETQYF. CDR3 DNA sequence: TGCAGCGTTGTAAGGGCCGAGGAGACCCAGTACTTC.